This T cell receptor (beta chain) originates from a study of blood T cell repertoires in COVID-19. On the study more broadly: Donors in the United States, Italy and Spain gave samples during acute or convalescent COVID-19. Sample material is recorded as cDNA or gDNA derived from T cells, B-cell-depleted T cells, or PBMCs.

Trimming left V 3 bases short and J 7 bases short, with 10 bases between. The CDR3 has 13 residues. Per the original methods: Reference gene primer amplification yielded estimated nucleated cell counts. Measured with immunoSEQ multiplex PCR; TCRdb has only the in-frame clones, and not every one. V and J calls and clone size are copied from that table; D and trimming were computed from the DNA. The sample records roughly 32,000 clones, 80% to 95% being singletons. The clonotype originates from a man older than 75 with acute or convalescent COVID-19. Sequenced: peripheral blood. The chain is built from TRBV12-3 or TRBV12-4 and TRBJ1-5; D not resolved. The CDR3 reads CASSLGWEQPQHF. The CDR3 DNA is TGTGCCAGCAGTTTGGGTTGGGAGCAGCCCCAGCATTTT.